This passage covers 11 T cell receptor beta chains from one sample sequenced in a study of long-term antiretroviral therapy in people with HIV. The immunoSEQ assay was v3.0, run at survey level. Sequencing was performed with immunoSEQ multiplex PCR; in TCRdb, only in-frame clones are kept and a portion is missing. The table shows over 30,000 clones, with more than 65% occurring only once. This specimen was unsorted PBMCs, taken 0.6 years after starting antiretroviral therapy. The receptors derive from a man younger than 30 with HIV.

The CDR3 region has the DNA TGCAGCGTCCCTCAGGGAAACATTCAGTACTTC. Its translation is CSVPQGNIQYF. The chain is built from TRBV29-1 and TRBJ2-4; D is perhaps TRBD1 (5 bases). V was trimmed by 6 bases and J by 6 bases, leaving 9 bases between them. The CDR3 is 11 amino acids. Germline CDR1 SQVTM, CDR2 ANQGSEA. Based on the CDR3 plus reference TRBV29-1 and TRBJ2-4, the full variable domain is SAVISQKPSRDICQRGTSLTIQCQVDSQVTMMFWYRQQPGQSLTLIATANQGSEATYESGFVIDKFPISRPNLTFSTLTVSNMSPEDSSIYLCSVPQGNIQYFGAGTRLSVL.

The chain has TRBV28 and TRBJ2-3, with D perhaps assigned TRBD1 or TRBD2 (6 bases each). Trimming left V 2 bases short and J 7 bases short, with 16 bases between. CDR3 length: 15 residues. Germline assignment: CDR1 MDHEN and CDR2 SYDVKM. DNA for the CDR3: TGTGCCAGCAGTTTAAAGGGGGGCGGGCCCTATACGCAGTATTTT. Protein sequence: CASSLKGGGPYTQYF.

The chain combines TRBV11-2 with TRBJ2-7; D remains ambiguous. Germline V lookup: CDR1 SGHAT, CDR2 FQNNGV. V was cut by 5 bases and J by 4 bases, with 6 bases left in between. This CDR3 comprises 11 residues. In nucleotides, the CDR3 is TGTGCCAGCAGCGAGTGGTACGAGCAGTACTTC. Its translation: CASSEWYEQYF.

CDR3 sequence reads: CASSLAGGAAFRASYEQYF. DNA for the CDR3: TGTGCCAGCAGCTTAGCGGGTGGGGCGGCGTTCCGGGCCTCCTACGAGCAGTACTTC. V gene TRBV7-9 combines with J gene TRBJ2-7, with D perhaps matching TRBD1 (5 bases). There are 19 residues in the CDR3. Trimming cost V 0 bases and J 0 bases, with 21 bases left between them. The V gene's germline CDR1 is SEHNR and CDR2 FQNEAQ (reference sequence).

With regard to this clone: Within the sample, other DNA sequences also encode this same CDR3. The rearrangement links TRBV5-1 to TRBJ2-7; maybe TRBD2 (5 bases). This CDR3 contains 12 residues. V lost 2 bases and J lost 3, with 6 bases in between. Germline lookup yields CDR1 SGHRS and CDR2 YFSETQ. The CDR3 spells CASSLEGYEQYF. The CDR3, as DNA: TGCGCCAGCAGCTTAGAGGGCTACGAGCAGTACTTC.

This clone was counted only a few times. The V call is TRBV19, the J call TRBJ1-1; D call uncertain. CDR3 size: 13 residues. The germline CDR1 and CDR2 sequences are LNHDA and SQIVND (reference sequence). Trimming removed 6 bases from V and 6 bases from J, with 14 bases in between. The CDR3 nucleotides read TGTGCCAGTAGATGGGCAGATCGGGCTGAAGCTTTCTTT. Translating it yields CASRWADRAEAFF.

The rearrangement uses TRBV27 and TRBJ1-4; D is unresolved. This CDR3 spans 13 amino acids. Trimming pared 2 bases from V and 4 bases from J, leaving 5 bases between. Looked up from germline, CDR1 is MNHEY and CDR2 is SMNVEV (reference sequence). CDR3 DNA: TGTGCCAGCAGTTTAAACTATAATGAAAAACTGTTTTTT. Its protein is CASSLNYNEKLFF.

V and J are TRBV9 and TRBJ2-3; perhaps TRBD1 as D (6 bases). V gave up 0 bases and J gave up 4 bases, with 12 bases separating them. This CDR3 has 15 amino acids. Germline V lookup: CDR1 SGDLS, CDR2 YYNGEE. As DNA, the CDR3 is TGTGCCAGCAGCGTAGGGGGCAGGGGCCCAGATACGCAGTATTTT. As protein: CASSVGGRGPDTQYF.

The chain combines TRBV7-9 with TRBJ2-7; D gene uncertain. The V gene's germline CDR1 is SEHNR and CDR2 FQNEAQ (reference sequence). V dropped 5 bases and J dropped 3 bases, with 11 bases sitting between them. The CDR3 is made up of 13 amino acids. CDR3 residues: CASSDGGDYEQYF. CDR3 sequence (DNA): TGTGCCAGCAGCGATGGTGGGGACTACGAGCAGTACTTC. Filled out from reference TRBV7-9 and TRBJ2-7, the complete variable domain reads DTGVSQNPRHKITKRGQNVTFRCDPISEHNRLYWYRQTLGQGPEFLTYFQNEAQLEKSRLLSDRFSAERPKGSFSTLEIQRTEQGDSAMYLCASSDGGDYEQYFGPGTRLTVT.

A few counts support this clone. V usage is TRBV11-2 and J usage is TRBJ1-5; D remains ambiguous. This CDR3 has 14 amino acids. The V and J ends lost 1 base and 5 bases respectively, with 9 bases between them. Per germline, CDR1 SGHAT and CDR2 FQNNGV. The CDR3 DNA follows: TGTGCCAGCAGCTTAGGTCCTACGGATCAGCCCCAGCATTTT. This codes for CASSLGPTDQPQHF.

The chain has TRBV6-4 and TRBJ2-3, with D possibly called TRBD1 or TRBD2 (5 bases each). Trimming shortened V by 8 bases and J by 4 bases, and 16 bases separated the two germline ends. The germline CDR1 and CDR2 sequences are MRHNA and SNTAGT. The CDR3 is made up of 14 amino acids. CDR3 region: CASSTDGAADTQYF. The CDR3 DNA is TGTGCCAGCTCAACGGACGGGGCGGCAGATACGCAGTATTTT.